This entry lists 9 T cell receptor beta chains sequenced from one sample in a study of control samples from healthy donors and cancer patients. Repertoires were generated with immunoSEQ multiplex PCR, while TCRdb's copy carries only in-frame clones and drops some. This sample has about 95,000 clones; roughly 92% occur once, and the top ten carry around 0.95%. The sample taken for sequencing was blood. These receptors all come from a woman aged 25 to 39 in good health.

This rearrangement joins TRBV19 to TRBJ1-2; tentative D call: TRBD1 (5 bases). The V gene lost 4 bases and the J gene lost 2 bases, with 17 bases spanning the gap. Germline loops: CDR1 LNHDA, CDR2 SQIVND (reference sequence). This CDR3 contains 16 residues. Here the CDR3 DNA reads TGTGCCAGTAGTACCGCCTCACGGGGGGGGAACTATGGCTACACCTTC. Its protein is CASSTASRGGNYGYTF.

V is TRBV5-4 and J is TRBJ1-1; 9 nucleotides agree with TRBD1. Germline CDR1 and CDR2: SGHNT and YYREEE (reference sequence). The CDR3 is 16 residues long. After removal of 4 bases from V and 0 bases from J, the junction contained 7 bases not matched to a gene. The DNA of the CDR3 is TGTGCCAGCAGCCTCGGACAGGGGCCTATGAACACTGAAGCTTTCTTT. Protein product: CASSLGQGPMNTEAFF.

This clone was counted only a few times. The chain has TRBV7-2 and TRBJ1-5; 7 bases are a match to TRBD1. Trimming took 4 bases from V and 5 from J; bases not matched to a gene: 5. Germline V lookup: CDR1 SGHTA, CDR2 FQGNSA. CDR3 size: 14 residues. CDR3 residues: CASSSQTGYQPQHF. CDR3 DNA sequence: TGTGCCAGCAGCTCCCAGACAGGGTATCAGCCCCAGCATTTT.

The table lists this clone with a count of one. The chain couples TRBV6-5 to TRBJ1-1, with 7 bases matching TRBD1. CDR3 size: 15 residues. Trimming removed 4 bases from V and 8 bases from J; junction bases left unmatched: 13. Germline CDR1 and CDR2: MNHEY and SVGAGI. CDR3 sequence reads: CASSLGGTATTEAFF. The CDR3 DNA reads TGTGCCAGCAGTTTAGGAGGGACAGCCACGACAGAAGCTTTCTTT.

The rearrangement links TRBV4-1 to TRBJ1-2; D remains unclear. The germline V gene has CDR1 MGHRA and CDR2 YSYEKL. This CDR3 spans 12 amino acids. V shed 4 bases and J shed 9 bases, with 12 bases lying between them. The CDR3 region has the DNA TGCGCCAGCAGCCCCGAGGGAGAGAGCTACACCTTC. Protein sequence: CASSPEGESYTF.

This clone was detected once. The rearrangement joins TRBV4-2 to TRBJ1-2; TRBD1 might be the D (5 bases). Germline V CDR1 and CDR2: LGHNA, YNFKEQ. The CDR3 has 16 residues. Trimming removed 9 bases from V and 3 bases from J, with 23 bases in between. The CDR3 region has the DNA TGTGCCAGTGCCGATGGGGGAACTACAAAGGACTATGGCTACACCTTC. Translated, it gives CASADGGTTKDYGYTF.

In its sample, this clone was seen once. The rearrangement uses TRBV28 and TRBJ1-2; D gene unclear. The V end was cut by 5 bases, the J end by 7 bases, with 14 bases between. Germline CDR1 is MDHEN and CDR2 is SYDVKM. The CDR3 sequence is 13 residues long. In DNA, the CDR3 is TGTGCCAGCAGTAACTACGCCCAGGCTGGCTACACCTTC. Translation: CASSNYAQAGYTF.

The V and J genes are TRBV7-2 and TRBJ2-5; TRBD1 aligns across 12 bases. Per the germline V gene, CDR1 is SGHTA and CDR2 is FQGNSA. Germline trimming cut 5 bases from V and 7 bases from J; bases unmatched to any gene: 11. CDR3 size: 16 residues. The CDR3 reads CASSLGTGGMHATQYF. CDR3 DNA sequence: TGTGCCAGCAGCCTCGGGACAGGGGGCATGCATGCGACCCAGTACTTC.

The rearrangement links TRBV19 to TRBJ2-6; D might be TRBD1 (7 bases). Germline V lookup: CDR1 LNHDA, CDR2 SQIVND (reference sequence). The CDR3 covers 16 residues. Trimming pared 6 bases from V and 0 bases from J, leaving 12 bases between. The CDR3 bases are TGTGCCAGTAGACCAGGGGGGAGCTCTGGGGCCAACGTCCTGACTTTC. This translates into CASRPGGSSGANVLTF.